The present TCR beta chain was sequenced within a study of blood T cell repertoires in COVID-19. Across the study: Italy, Spain and the United States were the sources of the convalescent and acute COVID-19 samples. From T cells, B-cell-depleted T cells, or PBMCs came the material, which was cDNA or gDNA.

Germline loops: CDR1 MNHEY, CDR2 SVGEGT. With 5 bases clipped from V and 15 bases from J, the junction kept 15 bases outside the gene matches. The CDR3 is 14 residues long. Authors' data handling: It was from reference gene primer amplification that nucleated cell counts were estimated. Profiled with immunoSEQ multiplex PCR; TCRdb holds only in-frame clones, not every one. V, J and clone size were drawn from that table, and D and trimming were deduced from the DNA. The sample has 300,000 or so clones; approximately 86% are singletons. The V and J genes are TRBV6-2 or TRBV6-3 and TRBJ2-1, with TRBD2 matching over 8 bases. The TCR comes from a man between 65 and 80 years old with acute or convalescent COVID-19. Sequenced input: peripheral blood. For the CDR3, the DNA is TGTGCCAGCAGTACGAACCTAGCGGGCGCAGCCCCGTTCTTC. Translated, it gives CASSTNLAGAAPFF.